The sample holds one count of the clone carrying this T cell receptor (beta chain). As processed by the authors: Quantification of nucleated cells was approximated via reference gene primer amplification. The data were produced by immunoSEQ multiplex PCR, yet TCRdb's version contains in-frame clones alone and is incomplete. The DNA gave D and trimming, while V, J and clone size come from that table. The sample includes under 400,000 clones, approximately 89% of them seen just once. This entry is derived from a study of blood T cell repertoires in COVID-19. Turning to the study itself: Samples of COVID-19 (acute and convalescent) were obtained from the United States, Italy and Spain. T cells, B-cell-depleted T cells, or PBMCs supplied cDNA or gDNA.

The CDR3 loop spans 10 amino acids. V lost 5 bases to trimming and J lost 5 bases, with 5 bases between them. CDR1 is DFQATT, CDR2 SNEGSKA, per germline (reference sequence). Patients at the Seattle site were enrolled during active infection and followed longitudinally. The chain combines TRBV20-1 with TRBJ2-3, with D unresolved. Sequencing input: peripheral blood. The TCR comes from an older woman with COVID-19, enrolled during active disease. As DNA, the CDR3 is TGCAGTGCTCTGTTAGATACGCAGTATTTT. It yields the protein CSALLDTQYF.